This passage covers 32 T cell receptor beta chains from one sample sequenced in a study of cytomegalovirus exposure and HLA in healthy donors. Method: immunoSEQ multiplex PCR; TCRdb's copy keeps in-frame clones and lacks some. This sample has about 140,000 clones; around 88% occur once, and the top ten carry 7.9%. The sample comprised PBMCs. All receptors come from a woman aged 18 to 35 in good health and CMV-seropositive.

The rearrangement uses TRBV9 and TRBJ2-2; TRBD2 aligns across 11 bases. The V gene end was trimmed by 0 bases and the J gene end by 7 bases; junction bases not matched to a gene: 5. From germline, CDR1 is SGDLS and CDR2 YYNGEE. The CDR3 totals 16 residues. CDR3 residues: CASSVVAGGRNGELFF. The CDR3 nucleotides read TGTGCCAGCAGCGTAGTAGCGGGAGGGAGGAACGGGGAGCTGTTTTTT.

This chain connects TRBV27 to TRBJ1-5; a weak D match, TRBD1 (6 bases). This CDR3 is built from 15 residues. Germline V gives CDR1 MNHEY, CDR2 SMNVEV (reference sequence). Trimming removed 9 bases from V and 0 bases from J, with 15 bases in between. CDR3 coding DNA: TGTGCCAGACGGGACAAGAATCATAGCAATCAGCCCCAGCATTTT. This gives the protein CARRDKNHSNQPQHF.

CDR3 protein: CASSGDRLQEAFF. As DNA, the CDR3 is TGTGCCAGCAGCGGGGACAGGCTCCAAGAGGCTTTCTTT. This chain uses TRBV4-2 with TRBJ1-1; 8 nucleotides line up with TRBD1. The germline V gene encodes CDR1 LGHNA and CDR2 YNFKEQ. This CDR3 has 13 residues. The J segment lost 11 bases and the V segment lost 5 bases, leaving 10 bases of the junction unmatched.

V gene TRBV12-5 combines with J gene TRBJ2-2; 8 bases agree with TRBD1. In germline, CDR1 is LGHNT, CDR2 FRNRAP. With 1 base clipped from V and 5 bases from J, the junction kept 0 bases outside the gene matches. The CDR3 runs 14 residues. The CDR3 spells CASGLGTGTGELFF. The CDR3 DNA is TGTGCTAGTGGTTTGGGGACAGGGACCGGGGAGCTGTTTTTT.

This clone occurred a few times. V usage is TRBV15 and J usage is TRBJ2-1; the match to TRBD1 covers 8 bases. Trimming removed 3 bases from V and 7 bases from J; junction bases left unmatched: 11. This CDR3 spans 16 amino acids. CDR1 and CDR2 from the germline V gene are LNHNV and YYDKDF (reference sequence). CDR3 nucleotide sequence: TGTGCCACCAGCAGGGGGGTGGGACAGGATGGGAATGAGCAGTTCTTC. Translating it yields CATSRGVGQDGNEQFF.

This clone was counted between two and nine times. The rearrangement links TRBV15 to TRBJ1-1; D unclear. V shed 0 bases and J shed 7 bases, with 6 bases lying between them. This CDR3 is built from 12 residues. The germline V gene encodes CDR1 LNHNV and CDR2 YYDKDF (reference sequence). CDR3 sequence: CATSRDGREAFF. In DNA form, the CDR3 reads TGTGCCACCAGCAGAGATGGGCGTGAAGCTTTCTTT.

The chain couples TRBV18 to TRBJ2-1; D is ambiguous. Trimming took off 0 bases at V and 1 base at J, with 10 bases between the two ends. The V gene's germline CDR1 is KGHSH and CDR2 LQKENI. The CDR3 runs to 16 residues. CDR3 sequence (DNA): TGTGCCAGCTCACCACCCCAGGTATTTTCCTACAATGAGCAGTTCTTC. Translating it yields CASSPPQVFSYNEQFF.

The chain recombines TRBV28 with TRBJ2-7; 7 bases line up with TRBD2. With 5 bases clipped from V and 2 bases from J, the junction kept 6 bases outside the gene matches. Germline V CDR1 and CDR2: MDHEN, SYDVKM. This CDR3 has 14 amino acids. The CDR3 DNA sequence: TGTGCCAGCAGTCGCCTAGCGGTCACCTACGAGCAGTACTTC. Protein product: CASSRLAVTYEQYF.

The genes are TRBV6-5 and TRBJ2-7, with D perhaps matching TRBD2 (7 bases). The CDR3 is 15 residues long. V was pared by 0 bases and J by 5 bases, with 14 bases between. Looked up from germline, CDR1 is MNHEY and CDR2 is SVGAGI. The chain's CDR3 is CASSYSNSGGHEQYF. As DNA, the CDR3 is TGTGCCAGCAGTTACTCGAATTCGGGGGGCCACGAGCAGTACTTC.

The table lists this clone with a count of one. DNA for the CDR3: TGTGCCAGCTCACCGACGGTACAGGACACTGAAGCTTTCTTT. It codes for CASSPTVQDTEAFF. V usage is TRBV18 and J usage is TRBJ1-1; a weak D match, TRBD1 (5 bases). The CDR3 has 14 amino acids. Germline CDR1 and CDR2: KGHSH and LQKENI. V was pared by 3 bases and J by 3 bases, with 11 bases between.

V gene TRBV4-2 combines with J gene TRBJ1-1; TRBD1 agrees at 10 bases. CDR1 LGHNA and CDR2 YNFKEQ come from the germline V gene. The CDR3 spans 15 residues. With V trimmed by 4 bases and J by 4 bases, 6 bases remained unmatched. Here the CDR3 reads CASSRGQGLGTEAFF. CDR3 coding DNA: TGTGCCAGCAGCCGGGGACAGGGGTTGGGCACTGAAGCTTTCTTT.

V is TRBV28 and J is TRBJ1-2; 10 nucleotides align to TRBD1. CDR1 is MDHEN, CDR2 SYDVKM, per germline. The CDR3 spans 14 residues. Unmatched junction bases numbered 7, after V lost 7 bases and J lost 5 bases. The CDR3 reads CASNLLDRGYGYTF. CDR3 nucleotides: TGTGCCAGCAATCTACTGGACAGGGGGTATGGCTACACCTTC.

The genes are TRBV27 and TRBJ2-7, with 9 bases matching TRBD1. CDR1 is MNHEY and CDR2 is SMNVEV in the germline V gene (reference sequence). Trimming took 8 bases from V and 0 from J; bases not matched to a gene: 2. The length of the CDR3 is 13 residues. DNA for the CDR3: TGTGCCAGCGCGGACAGGGGCTCCTACGAGCAGTACTTC. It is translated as CASADRGSYEQYF.

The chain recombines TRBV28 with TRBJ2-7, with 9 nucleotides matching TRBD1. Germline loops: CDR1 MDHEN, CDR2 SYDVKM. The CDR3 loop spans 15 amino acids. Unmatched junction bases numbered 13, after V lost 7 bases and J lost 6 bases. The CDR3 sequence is CASTPLGQGALEQYF. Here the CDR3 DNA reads TGTGCCAGCACCCCCCTGGGACAGGGAGCCCTCGAGCAGTACTTC.

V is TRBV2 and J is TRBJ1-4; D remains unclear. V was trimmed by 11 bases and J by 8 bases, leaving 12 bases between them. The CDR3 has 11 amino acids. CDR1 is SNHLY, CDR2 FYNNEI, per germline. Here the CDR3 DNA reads TGTGCCTTCCGGGTCGTCGAAAAACTGTTTTTT. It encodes CAFRVVEKLFF.

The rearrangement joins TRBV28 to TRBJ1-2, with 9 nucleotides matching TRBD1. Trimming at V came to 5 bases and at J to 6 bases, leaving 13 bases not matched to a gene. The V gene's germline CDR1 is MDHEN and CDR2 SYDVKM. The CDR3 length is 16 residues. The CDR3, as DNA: TGTGCCAGCAGTCCAACAGGGACAGGGTGGGGAGATGGCTACACCTTC. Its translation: CASSPTGTGWGDGYTF.

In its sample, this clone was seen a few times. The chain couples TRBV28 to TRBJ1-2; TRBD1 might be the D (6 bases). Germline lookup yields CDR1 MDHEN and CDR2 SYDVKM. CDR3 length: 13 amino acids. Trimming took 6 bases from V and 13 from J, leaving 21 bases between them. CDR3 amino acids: CASRENGTPKSTF. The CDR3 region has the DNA TGTGCCAGCAGGGAAAACGGGACACCGAAATCCACCTTC.

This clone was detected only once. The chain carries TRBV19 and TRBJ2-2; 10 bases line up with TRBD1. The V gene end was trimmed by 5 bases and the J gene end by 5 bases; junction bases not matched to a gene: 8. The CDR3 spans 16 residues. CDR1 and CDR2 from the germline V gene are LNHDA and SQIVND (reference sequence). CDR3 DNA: TGTGCCAGTAGTCCAGAGACAGGGGGCAGGACCGGGGAGCTGTTTTTT. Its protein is CASSPETGGRTGELFF.

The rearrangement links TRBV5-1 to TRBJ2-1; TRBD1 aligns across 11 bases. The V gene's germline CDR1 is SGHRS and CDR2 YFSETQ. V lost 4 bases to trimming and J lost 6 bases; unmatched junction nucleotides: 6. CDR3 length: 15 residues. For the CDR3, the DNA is TGCGCCAGCAGCCCGGGACAGGGGGGTGGCAATGAGCAGTTCTTC. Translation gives CASSPGQGGGNEQFF.

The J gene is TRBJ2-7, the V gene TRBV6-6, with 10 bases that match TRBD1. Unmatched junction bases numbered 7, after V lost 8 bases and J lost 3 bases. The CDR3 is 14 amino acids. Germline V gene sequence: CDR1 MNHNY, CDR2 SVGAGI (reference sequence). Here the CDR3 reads CASGLGQGSYEQYF. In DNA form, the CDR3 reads TGTGCCAGCGGGTTGGGACAGGGGAGCTACGAGCAGTACTTC.

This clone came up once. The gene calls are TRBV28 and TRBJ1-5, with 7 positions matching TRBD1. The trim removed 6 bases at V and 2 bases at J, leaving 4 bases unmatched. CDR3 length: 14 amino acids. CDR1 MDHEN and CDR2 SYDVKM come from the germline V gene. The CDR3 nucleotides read TGTGCCAGCAGCCGAACAGGGGGCAATCAGCCCCAGCATTTT. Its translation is CASSRTGGNQPQHF. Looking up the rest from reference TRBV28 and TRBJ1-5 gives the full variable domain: DVKVTQSSRYLVKRTGEKVFLECVQDMDHENMFWYRQDPGLGLRLIYFSYDVKMKEKGDIPEGYSVSREKKERFSLILESASTNQTSMYLCASSRTGGNQPQHFGDGTRLSIL.

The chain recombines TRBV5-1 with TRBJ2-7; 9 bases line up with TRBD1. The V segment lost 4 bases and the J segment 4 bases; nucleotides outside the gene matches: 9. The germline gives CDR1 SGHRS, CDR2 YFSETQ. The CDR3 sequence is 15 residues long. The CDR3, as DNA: TGCGCCAGCAGCCCCGGGACAGGGTGGGAGTACGAGCAGTACTTC. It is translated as CASSPGTGWEYEQYF.

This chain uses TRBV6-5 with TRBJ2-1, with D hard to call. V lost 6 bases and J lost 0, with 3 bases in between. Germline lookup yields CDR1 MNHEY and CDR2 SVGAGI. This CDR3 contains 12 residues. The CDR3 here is CASRSSYNEQFF. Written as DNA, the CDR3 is TGTGCCAGCAGGAGCTCCTACAATGAGCAGTTCTTC.

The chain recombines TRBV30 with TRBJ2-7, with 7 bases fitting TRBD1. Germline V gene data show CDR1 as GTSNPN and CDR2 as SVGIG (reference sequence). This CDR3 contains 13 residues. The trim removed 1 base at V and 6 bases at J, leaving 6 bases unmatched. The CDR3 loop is CAWSAATGPEQYF. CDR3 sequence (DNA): TGTGCCTGGAGTGCGGCGACAGGGCCCGAGCAGTACTTC.

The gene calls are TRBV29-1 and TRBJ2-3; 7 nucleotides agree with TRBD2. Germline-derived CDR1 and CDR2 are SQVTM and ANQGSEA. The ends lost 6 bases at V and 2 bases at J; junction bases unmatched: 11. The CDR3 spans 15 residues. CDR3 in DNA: TGCAGCGTCACTGGGGGGGGATGGGTCACAGATACGCAGTATTTT. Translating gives CSVTGGGWVTDTQYF.

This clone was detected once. CDR3 coding DNA: TGTGCCAGCAGCACAAGCGTAAGGGGGCGCATTGCGGGAAACACCATATATTTT. This codes for CASSTSVRGRIAGNTIYF. This sequence joins TRBV28 and TRBJ1-3, with 7 nucleotides matching TRBD1. The J segment lost 4 bases and the V segment lost 6 bases, leaving 18 bases of the junction unmatched. The CDR3 runs 18 residues. Germline V gene data show CDR1 as MDHEN and CDR2 as SYDVKM.

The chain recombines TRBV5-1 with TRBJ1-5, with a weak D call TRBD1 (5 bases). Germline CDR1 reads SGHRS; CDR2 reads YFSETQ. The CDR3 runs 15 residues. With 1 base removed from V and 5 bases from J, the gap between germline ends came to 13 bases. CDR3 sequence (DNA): TGCGCCAGCAGCTTGCTATCGGGGGTGGATCAGCCCCAGCATTTT. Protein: CASSLLSGVDQPQHF. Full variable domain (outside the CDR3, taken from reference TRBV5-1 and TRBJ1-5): KAGVTQTPRYLIKTRGQQVTLSCSPISGHRSVSWYQQTPGQGLQFLFEYFSETQRNKGNFPGRFSGRQFSNSRSEMNVSTLELGDSALYLCASSLLSGVDQPQHFGDGTRLSIL.

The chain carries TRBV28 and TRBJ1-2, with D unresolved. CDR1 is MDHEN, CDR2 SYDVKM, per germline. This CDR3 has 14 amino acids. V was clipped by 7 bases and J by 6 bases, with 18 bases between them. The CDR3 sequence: CASNFQVARNGYTF. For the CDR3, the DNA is TGTGCCAGCAACTTCCAGGTGGCACGGAATGGCTACACCTTC.

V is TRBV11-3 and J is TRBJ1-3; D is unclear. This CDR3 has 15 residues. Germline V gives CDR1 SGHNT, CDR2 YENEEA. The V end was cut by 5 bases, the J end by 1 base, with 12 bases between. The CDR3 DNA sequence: TGTGCCAGCAGCCCCACTTGCGAATCTGGAAACACCATATATTTT. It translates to CASSPTCESGNTIYF.

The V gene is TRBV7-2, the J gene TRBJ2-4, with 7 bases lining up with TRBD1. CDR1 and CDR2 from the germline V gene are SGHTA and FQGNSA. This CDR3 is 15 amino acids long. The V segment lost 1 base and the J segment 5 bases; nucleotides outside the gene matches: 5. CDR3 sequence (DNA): TGTGCCAGCAGCTTAGTTCGAACAGGGGAAAACATTCAGTACTTC. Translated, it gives CASSLVRTGENIQYF.

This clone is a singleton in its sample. The DNA of the CDR3 is TGTGCCAGCAGTGTCGAGACGACAGGGCATGAGCAGTTCTTC. Translating gives CASSVETTGHEQFF. The V gene is TRBV2, the J gene TRBJ2-1, with 7 nucleotides matching TRBD1. The V gene end was trimmed by 4 bases and the J gene end by 8 bases; junction bases not matched to a gene: 8. This CDR3 contains 14 residues. CDR1 and CDR2 from the germline V gene are SNHLY and FYNNEI.

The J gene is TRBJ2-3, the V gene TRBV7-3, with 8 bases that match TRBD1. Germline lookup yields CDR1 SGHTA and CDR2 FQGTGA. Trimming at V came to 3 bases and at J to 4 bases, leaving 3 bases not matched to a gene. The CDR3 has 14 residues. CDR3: CASSFGQGSDTQYF. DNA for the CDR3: TGTGCCAGCAGCTTCGGACAGGGCTCAGATACGCAGTATTTT. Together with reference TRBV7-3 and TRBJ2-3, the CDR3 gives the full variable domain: GAGVSQTPSNKVTEKGKYVELRCDPISGHTALYWYRQSLGQGPEFLIYFQGTGAADDSGLPNDRFFAVRPEGSVSTLKIQRTERGDSAVYLCASSFGQGSDTQYFGPGTRLTVL.